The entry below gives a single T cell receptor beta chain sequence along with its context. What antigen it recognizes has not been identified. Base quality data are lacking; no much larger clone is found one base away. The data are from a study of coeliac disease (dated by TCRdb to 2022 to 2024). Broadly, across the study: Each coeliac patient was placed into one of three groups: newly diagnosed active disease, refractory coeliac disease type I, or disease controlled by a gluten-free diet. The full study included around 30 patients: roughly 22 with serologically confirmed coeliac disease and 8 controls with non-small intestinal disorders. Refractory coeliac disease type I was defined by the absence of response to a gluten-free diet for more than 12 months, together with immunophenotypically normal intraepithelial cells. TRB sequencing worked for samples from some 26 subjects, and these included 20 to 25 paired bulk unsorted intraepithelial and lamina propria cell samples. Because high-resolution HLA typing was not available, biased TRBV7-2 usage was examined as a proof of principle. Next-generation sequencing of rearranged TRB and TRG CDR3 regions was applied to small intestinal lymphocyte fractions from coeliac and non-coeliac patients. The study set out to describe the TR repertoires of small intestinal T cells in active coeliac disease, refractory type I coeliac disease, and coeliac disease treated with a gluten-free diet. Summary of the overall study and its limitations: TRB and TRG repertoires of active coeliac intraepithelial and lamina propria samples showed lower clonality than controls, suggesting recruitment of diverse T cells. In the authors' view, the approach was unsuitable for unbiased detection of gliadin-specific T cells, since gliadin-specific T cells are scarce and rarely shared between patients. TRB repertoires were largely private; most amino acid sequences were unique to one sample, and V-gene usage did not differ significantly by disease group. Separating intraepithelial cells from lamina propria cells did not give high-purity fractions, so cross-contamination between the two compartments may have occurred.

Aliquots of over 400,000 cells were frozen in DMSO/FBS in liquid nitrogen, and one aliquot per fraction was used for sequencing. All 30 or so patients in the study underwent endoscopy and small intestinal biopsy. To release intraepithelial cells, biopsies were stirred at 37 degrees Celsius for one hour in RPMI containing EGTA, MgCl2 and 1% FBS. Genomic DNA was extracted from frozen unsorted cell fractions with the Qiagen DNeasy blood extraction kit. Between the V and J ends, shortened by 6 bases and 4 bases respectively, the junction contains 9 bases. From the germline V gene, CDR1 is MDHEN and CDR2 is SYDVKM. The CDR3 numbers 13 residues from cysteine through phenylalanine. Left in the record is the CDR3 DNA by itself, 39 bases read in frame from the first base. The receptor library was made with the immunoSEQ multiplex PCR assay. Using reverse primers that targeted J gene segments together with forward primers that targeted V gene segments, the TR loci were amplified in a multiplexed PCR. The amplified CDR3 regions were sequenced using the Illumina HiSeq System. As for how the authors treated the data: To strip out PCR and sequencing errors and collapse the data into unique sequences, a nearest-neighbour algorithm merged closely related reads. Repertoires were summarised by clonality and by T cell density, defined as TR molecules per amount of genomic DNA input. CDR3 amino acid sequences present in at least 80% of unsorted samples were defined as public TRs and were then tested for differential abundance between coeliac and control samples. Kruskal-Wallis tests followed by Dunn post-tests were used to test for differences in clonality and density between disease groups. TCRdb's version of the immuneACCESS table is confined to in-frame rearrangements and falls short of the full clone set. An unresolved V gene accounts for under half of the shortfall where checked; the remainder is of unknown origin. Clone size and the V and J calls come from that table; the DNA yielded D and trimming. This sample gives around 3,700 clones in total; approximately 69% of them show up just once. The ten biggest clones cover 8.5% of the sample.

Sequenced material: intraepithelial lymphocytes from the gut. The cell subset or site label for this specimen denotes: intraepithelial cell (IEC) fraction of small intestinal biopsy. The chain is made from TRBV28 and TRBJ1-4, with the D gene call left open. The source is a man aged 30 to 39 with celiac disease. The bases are TGTGCCAGCAGCGTCGGGGATAATGAAAAACTGTTTTTT. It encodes CASSVGDNEKLFF.